These 30 T cell receptor beta chains originate from one sample sequenced in a study of control samples from healthy donors and cancer patients. This table comes from immunoSEQ multiplex PCR, and its TCRdb copy is limited to in-frame clones, with some not included. The repertoire includes approximately 140,000 clones, roughly 92% of them detected once, and around 11% sits in the top ten. The specimen was blood. These TCRs come from a man aged 30-40 years in good health.

The chain has TRBV15 and TRBJ2-2; D is uncertain. Germline-derived CDR1 and CDR2 are LNHNV and YYDKDF (reference sequence). V dropped 0 bases and J dropped 6 bases, with 5 bases sitting between them. The CDR3 runs 13 residues. CDR3 in DNA: TGTGCCACCAGCAGAGAATTTGCCGGGGAGCTGTTTTTT. As protein: CATSREFAGELFF. The full variable domain, its missing parts supplied by reference TRBV15 and TRBJ2-2, is DAMVIQNPRYQVTQFGKPVTLSCSQTLNHNVMYWYQQKSSQAPKLLFHYYDKDFNNEADTPDNFQSRRPNTSFCFLDIRSPGLGDTAMYLCATSREFAGELFFGEGSRLTVL.

This clone was recorded once. This chain links TRBV7-2 with TRBJ2-7; D is uncertain. This CDR3 comprises 14 residues. Between the trimmed V and J ends, which lost 5 bases and 3 bases, there was a span of 14 bases. Germline CDR1 SGHTA, CDR2 FQGNSA. The DNA for the CDR3 is TGTGCCAGCAGCCTAGGGCCCAATGGCTACGAGCAGTACTTC. Its protein is CASSLGPNGYEQYF.

The V gene is TRBV28, the J gene TRBJ2-7; 8 positions agree with TRBD1. The V and J ends lost 6 bases and 7 bases, in that order; junction bases with no gene match: 11. Germline assignment: CDR1 MDHEN and CDR2 SYDVKM. This CDR3 is built from 14 residues. As DNA, the CDR3 is TGTGCCAGCAGCCTGACAGGGGCTATTCGGGAGCAGTACTTC. Residues: CASSLTGAIREQYF.

The chain carries TRBV6-2 or TRBV6-3 and TRBJ1-2; a possible D gene is TRBD1 (6 bases). Between the trimmed V and J ends, which lost 0 bases and 1 base, there was a span of 12 bases. This CDR3 region has 16 residues. Looked up from germline, CDR1 is MNHEY and CDR2 is SVGEGT. The CDR3 DNA reads as TGTGCCAGCAGTTACTCGAGACGGGGGCTTAACTATGGCTACACCTTC. Translation gives CASSYSRRGLNYGYTF.

As concerns this clone: The same CDR3 can be traced to other DNA sequences in this sample. The genes are TRBV11-3 and TRBJ2-5, with TRBD2 matching 8 bases. This CDR3 is 15 amino acids long. The V gene's germline CDR1 is SGHNT and CDR2 YENEEA. V was clipped by 1 base and J by 5 bases; unmatched bases: 6. The CDR3 nucleotides read TGTGCCAGCAGCTTAGGATTAGCGGGATTGGAGACCCAGTACTTC. Translating gives CASSLGLAGLETQYF.

This chain links TRBV28 with TRBJ2-3, with 13 bases aligning to TRBD2. Germline CDR1 reads MDHEN; CDR2 reads SYDVKM. The V gene end was trimmed by 5 bases and the J gene end by 3 bases; junction bases not matched to a gene: 11. CDR3 length equals 18 residues. In DNA, the CDR3 is TGTGCCAGCAGTAGAGGACTAGCGGGAGACGGGCGGACAGATACGCAGTATTTT. This gives the protein CASSRGLAGDGRTDTQYF. The whole variable domain, filled in from reference TRBV28 and TRBJ2-3, reads DVKVTQSSRYLVKRTGEKVFLECVQDMDHENMFWYRQDPGLGLRLIYFSYDVKMKEKGDIPEGYSVSREKKERFSLILESASTNQTSMYLCASSRGLAGDGRTDTQYFGPGTRLTVL.

The chain employs TRBV11-3 and TRBJ2-7; TRBD1 agrees at 7 bases. CDR3 length equals 15 residues. The germline gives CDR1 SGHNT, CDR2 YENEEA. V was clipped by 1 base and J by 1 base; unmatched bases: 4. The CDR3 sequence is CASSLGQGVSYEQYF. DNA for the CDR3: TGTGCCAGCAGCTTAGGACAGGGAGTATCCTACGAGCAGTACTTC.

The chain employs TRBV6-5 and TRBJ2-7; D is unclear. Germline V gives CDR1 MNHEY, CDR2 SVGAGI. The CDR3 loop spans 12 amino acids. Trimming pared 6 bases from V and 3 bases from J, leaving 9 bases between. The DNA of the CDR3 is TGTGCCAGCAGCGCTCGAGGCTACGAGCAGTACTTC. This sequence encodes CASSARGYEQYF.

This clone has a single count. The V and J genes are TRBV19 and TRBJ1-3, with D perhaps matching TRBD1 (5 bases). The V end was cut by 3 bases, the J end by 5 bases, with 14 bases between. Germline lookup yields CDR1 LNHDA and CDR2 SQIVND (reference sequence). The CDR3 consists of 15 residues. CDR3 coding DNA: TGTGCCAGTAGTATGGGGCGTCAGACTAGAAACACCATATATTTT. This encodes CASSMGRQTRNTIYF.

The chain uses TRBV9 and TRBJ2-3; D is unclear. CDR1 and CDR2 from the germline V gene are SGDLS and YYNGEE. The length of the CDR3 is 15 residues. V gave up 0 bases and J gave up 0 bases, with 8 bases separating them. This CDR3 reads CASSVDAESTDTQYF. The CDR3 bases are TGTGCCAGCAGCGTAGATGCGGAAAGCACAGATACGCAGTATTTT.

V and J are TRBV6-5 and TRBJ1-2; D remains unclear. The V end lost 4 bases, the J end lost 6 bases, and 9 bases lay between the germline ends. The CDR3 is 12 residues long. Germline loops: CDR1 MNHEY, CDR2 SVGAGI. CDR3 DNA sequence: TGTGCCAGCAGTTTACGGTGGGATGGCTACACCTTC. It translates to CASSLRWDGYTF.

This clone was seen a handful of times. The rearrangement links TRBV6-2 or TRBV6-3 to TRBJ2-3; 10 nucleotides agree with TRBD2. CDR1 is MNHEY, CDR2 SVGEGT, per germline. The CDR3 is made up of 18 amino acids. The V and J ends lost 4 bases and 0 bases, in that order; junction bases with no gene match: 10. The chain's CDR3 is CASSSRKTTSGSTDTQYF. The CDR3 coding sequence is TGTGCCAGCAGTTCCAGGAAGACGACTAGCGGGAGCACAGATACGCAGTATTTT.

The chain uses TRBV3-1 (or the pseudogene TRBV3-2) and TRBJ2-7; 9 nucleotides match TRBD1. CDR3 length: 15 residues. Germline lookup yields CDR1 LGHDT and CDR2 YNNKEL (reference sequence). V lost 7 bases and J lost 3; bases outside the gene matches: 10. CDR3 bases: TGTGCCAGCATCCATACGGGACAGGGCATCTACGAGCAGTACTTC. As protein: CASIHTGQGIYEQYF.

The CDR3 reads CASSKATGFSYEQYF. The CDR3 DNA is TGTGCCAGCAGTAAAGCGACAGGATTTTCCTACGAGCAGTACTTC. This sequence joins TRBV6-6 and TRBJ2-7, with D perhaps TRBD1 (6 bases). This CDR3 contains 15 residues. Germline V gene data show CDR1 as MNHNY and CDR2 as SVGAGI (reference sequence). The ends were cut back, 5 bases at V and 1 base at J, with 15 bases in the middle.

The rearrangement joins TRBV7-9 to TRBJ2-2; D unclear. This CDR3 has 13 amino acids. The germline V gene encodes CDR1 SEHNR and CDR2 FQNEAQ (reference sequence). V lost 5 bases, J lost 1 base, and 5 bases lay in between. CDR3 nucleotides: TGTGCCAGCAGCCAGAGGAACACCGGGGAGCTGTTTTTT. It specifies CASSQRNTGELFF. The full variable domain, in which reference TRBV7-9 and TRBJ2-2 provide the parts outside the CDR3, is DTGVSQNPRHKITKRGQNVTFRCDPISEHNRLYWYRQTLGQGPEFLTYFQNEAQLEKSRLLSDRFSAERPKGSFSTLEIQRTEQGDSAMYLCASSQRNTGELFFGEGSRLTVL.

V and J are TRBV30 and TRBJ1-2; D not certain. This CDR3 region has 17 residues. Germline values: CDR1 GTSNPN, CDR2 SVGIG (reference sequence). The ends were cut back, 5 bases at V and 1 base at J, with 23 bases in the middle. CDR3: CAWSTSFGRLVNYGYTF. In nucleotides, the CDR3 is TGTGCCTGGTCTACTTCCTTCGGACGCCTCGTTAACTATGGCTACACCTTC.

The count of this clone is one. V usage is TRBV30 and J usage is TRBJ2-1; 8 positions match TRBD2. Germline V gene lookup returns CDR1 GTSNPN and CDR2 SVGIG (reference sequence). Germline trimming cut 0 bases from V and 2 bases from J; bases unmatched to any gene: 9. The CDR3 sequence is 17 residues long. The CDR3 DNA follows: TGTGCCTGGAGTGTACCTGGGCTAGCGGGCACCTACAATGAGCAGTTCTTC. Translation: CAWSVPGLAGTYNEQFF.

V is TRBV28 and J is TRBJ2-5; 7 positions match TRBD2. J lost 4 bases, V lost 3 bases, and 5 bases had no gene match. CDR3 size: 14 residues. Germline V gene data show CDR1 as MDHEN and CDR2 as SYDVKM. CDR3 loop: CASSLAGVRETQYF. The DNA of the CDR3 is TGTGCCAGCAGTTTGGCGGGAGTAAGAGAGACCCAGTACTTC.

This clone was seen only once. The rearrangement joins TRBV2 to TRBJ2-7, with D perhaps matching TRBD2 (6 bases). Looked up from germline, CDR1 is SNHLY and CDR2 is FYNNEI. Between the trimmed V and J ends, which lost 3 bases and 0 bases, there was a span of 12 bases. The CDR3 sequence is 15 residues long. The CDR3 spells CASSDGTLSSYEQYF. The CDR3 DNA sequence: TGTGCCAGCAGTGACGGGACTTTGAGCTCCTACGAGCAGTACTTC. Full variable domain (rest looked up from reference TRBV2 and TRBJ2-7): EPEVTQTPSHQVTQMGQEVILRCVPISNHLYFYWYRQILGQKVEFLVSFYNNEISEKSEIFDDQFSVERPDGSNFTLKIRSTKLEDSAMYFCASSDGTLSSYEQYFGPGTRLTVT.

This chain joins TRBV7-2 and TRBJ2-1; TRBD1 is a possible D gene (6 bases). Looked up from germline, CDR1 is SGHTA and CDR2 is FQGNSA. V was shortened by 5 bases and J by 6 bases, with 11 bases between the two germline ends. The CDR3 extends over 13 amino acids. The CDR3 DNA reads TGTGCCAGCAGCACATACAGGGTCAATGAGCAGTTCTTC. The encoded protein is CASSTYRVNEQFF.

Concerning this clone itself: At one boundary the junction diverges from the germline segment, which might be a read error. The chain employs TRBV7-7 and TRBJ2-5; 7 nucleotides agree with TRBD1. CDR3 size: 16 residues. Germline-derived CDR1 and CDR2 are SSHAT and FNYEAQ (reference sequence). The CDR3 sequence is CASSSTGPRGQETQYF. The CDR3 coding sequence is TGTGCTAGCAGCTCGACAGGGCCCAGGGGCCAAGAGACCCAGTACTTC.

The rearrangement joins TRBV7-9 to TRBJ2-3; D unclear. Germline lookup yields CDR1 SEHNR and CDR2 FQNEAQ (reference sequence). The CDR3 sequence is 13 residues long. V gave up 1 base and J gave up 6 bases, with 8 bases separating them. The CDR3 region is CASSLVGGDTQYF. As DNA, the CDR3 is TGTGCCAGCAGCTTAGTCGGCGGCGATACGCAGTATTTT.

The rearrangement links TRBV5-8 to TRBJ2-5, with 10 bases identical to TRBD2. From germline, CDR1 is SGHTS and CDR2 YDEGEE. V was pared by 4 bases and J by 4 bases, with 10 bases of the junction left unmatched. CDR3 size: 16 residues. The CDR3 DNA is TGTGCCAGCAGCGGCCTAGCGGGAGCGCTGCGAGAGACCCAGTACTTC. The encoded protein is CASSGLAGALRETQYF. Variable domain in full (rest from reference TRBV5-8 and TRBJ2-5): EAGVTQSPTHLIKTRGQQATLRCSPISGHTSVYWYQQALGLGLQFLLWYDEGEERNRGNFPPRFSGRQFPNYSSELNVNALELEDSALYLCASSGLAGALRETQYFGPGTRLLVL.

The chain combines TRBV4-1 with TRBJ1-4; D possibly corresponds to TRBD1 (5 bases). This CDR3 is built from 19 residues. The V end lost 6 bases, the J end lost 0 bases, and 23 bases lay between the germline ends. Germline values: CDR1 MGHRA, CDR2 YSYEKL. The CDR3 loop reads CASSEGLQLRTTTNEKLFF. The CDR3 coding sequence is TGCGCCAGCAGTGAAGGGCTCCAGCTAAGGACAACAACTAATGAAAAACTGTTTTTT.

This sequence joins TRBV6-6 and TRBJ1-5; D uncertain. This CDR3 has 13 residues. CDR1 MNHNY and CDR2 SVGAGI come from the germline V gene (reference sequence). The ends were cut back, 4 bases at V and 5 bases at J, with 9 bases in the middle. CDR3 region: CASSSLGYQPQHF. The CDR3 nucleotides read TGTGCCAGCAGTTCCTTGGGCTATCAGCCCCAGCATTTT.

The rearrangement links TRBV28 to TRBJ1-2; a possible D gene is TRBD1 (6 bases). Per the germline V gene, CDR1 is MDHEN and CDR2 is SYDVKM. V was trimmed by 2 bases and J by 3 bases, leaving 13 bases between them. This CDR3 region has 15 residues. CDR3 amino acids: CASSLQGWGYYGYTF. In DNA form, the CDR3 reads TGTGCCAGCAGTTTACAGGGGTGGGGGTACTATGGCTACACCTTC.

The chain links TRBV15 to TRBJ1-2, with D hard to call. Deletions cut 1 base from V and 4 bases from J, with 7 bases between. The V gene's germline CDR1 is LNHNV and CDR2 YYDKDF (reference sequence). This CDR3 spans 13 amino acids. The CDR3 nucleotides read TGTGCCACCAGCAGAGGGGCTTCCTATGGCTACACCTTC. This translates into CATSRGASYGYTF.

The rearrangement joins TRBV27 to TRBJ1-2, with 8 bases identical to TRBD1. The V and J ends lost 0 bases and 4 bases, in that order; junction bases with no gene match: 4. CDR3 length: 15 residues. CDR1 MNHEY and CDR2 SMNVEV come from the germline V gene (reference sequence). CDR3 DNA: TGTGCCAGCAGTTTATCTGGACAGGGCGGCTATGGCTACACCTTC. As protein: CASSLSGQGGYGYTF.

The chain employs TRBV19 and TRBJ1-1; 7 bases map to TRBD1. J was trimmed by 7 bases and V by 3 bases; bases with no gene match: 8. The CDR3 runs 14 residues. The germline V gene has CDR1 LNHDA and CDR2 SQIVND (reference sequence). CDR3: CASSMAATGIEAFF. CDR3 in DNA: TGTGCCAGTAGTATGGCCGCGACAGGGATTGAAGCTTTCTTT.

The chain has TRBV7-2 and TRBJ1-1; D call uncertain. The CDR3 length is 15 residues. Trimming removed 4 bases from V and 4 bases from J, with 16 bases in between. Germline CDR1 reads SGHTA; CDR2 reads FQGNSA. The CDR3, as DNA: TGTGCCAGCAGCTCGGTGACCACTTCGCGCACTGAAGCTTTCTTT. It encodes CASSSVTTSRTEAFF.